These 11 T cell receptor beta chains were all obtained from the same sample, sequenced in a study of T cells in Graves' hyperthyroidism and ophthalmopathy (dated by TCRdb to the late 2010s). The library was produced with multiplex PCR. TCRdb lists the instrument as Illumina HiSeq 2000. The TCR beta CDR3 regions were amplified from the RNA transcripts. For the first round of RT-PCR on the TCR CDR3, the HTBI primer set was used together with the Qiagen OneStep RT-PCR kit. TCRdb passed the public sequencing reads through fastp at Q25 and MiXCR, retaining productive beta sequences. Each entry is one CDR3 protein sequence, shown with its most common DNA and genes. For this sample there are around 190,000 distinct CDR3 sequences; roughly 17% appear just once. The ten top clones hold roughly 55% of the sample. The sequenced sample consisted of blood. The receptors were gathered from a woman aged 50 to 60 with Graves' hyperthyroidism.

This clonotype came up many times. The V and J genes are TRBV6-1 and TRBJ2-1, with 9 positions matching TRBD1. Germline loops: CDR1 MNHNS, CDR2 SASEGT. Losses at the gene ends were 6 bases for V and 5 bases for J; bases not matched to a gene: 2. The CDR3 consists of 13 residues. This chain's CDR3 is CASSRTGDNEQFF. The CDR3 bases are TGTGCCAGCAGCCGGACAGGGGACAATGAGCAGTTCTTC.

The chain carries TRBV24-1 and TRBJ2-1; 11 bases line up with TRBD2. The V gene's germline CDR1 is KGHDR and CDR2 SFDVKD. J lost 4 bases, V lost 7 bases, and 8 bases had no gene match. The CDR3 is 16 residues long. The CDR3 loop reads CATSSRLAGIYNEQFF. As DNA, the CDR3 is TGTGCCACCAGCAGCAGACTAGCGGGAATATACAATGAGCAGTTCTTC.

Written as DNA, the CDR3 is TGTGCCATCAGTGAGTCGGCAGGAAACGTCCTGACTTTC. Translation: CAISESAGNVLTF. The chain links TRBV10-3 to TRBJ2-6; D gene unclear. The CDR3 spans 13 residues. V was trimmed by 0 bases and J by 10 bases, leaving 7 bases between them. Germline V gives CDR1 ENHRY, CDR2 SYGVKD.

Only a few counts were recorded for this clonotype. The chain uses TRBV5-1 and TRBJ1-1; D gene ambiguous. In germline, CDR1 is SGHRS, CDR2 YFSETQ. The CDR3 contains 14 residues. Trimming took off 2 bases at V and 3 bases at J, with 11 bases between the two ends. CDR3 DNA sequence: TGCGCCAGCAGCTTTGGGTCGGTCGACACTGAAGCTTTCTTT. This encodes CASSFGSVDTEAFF.

This clonotype appeared many times. V is TRBV28 and J is TRBJ2-3, with TRBD2 matching 8 bases. The V gene's germline CDR1 is MDHEN and CDR2 SYDVKM. V shed 2 bases, J shed 6 bases, and the junction held 10 bases outside the gene matches. This CDR3 comprises 16 residues. CDR3: CASSLPTSGSKDTQYF. The CDR3 DNA is TGTGCCAGCAGTTTACCTACTAGCGGCTCTAAGGATACGCAGTATTTT.

This clonotype was observed at least ten times. The chain links TRBV4-2 to TRBJ2-3; D could derive from TRBD1 or TRBD2 (5 bases each). Trimming stripped 4 bases from V and 5 bases from J, with 16 bases between. CDR1 is LGHNA and CDR2 is YNFKEQ in the germline V gene. The CDR3 is made up of 15 amino acids. The CDR3 protein is CASSPTGASGDTQYF. DNA of the CDR3: TGTGCCAGCAGCCCGACCGGGGCATCGGGAGATACGCAGTATTTT.

At least ten counts were recorded for this clonotype. This sequence joins TRBV29-1 and TRBJ2-7, with D unresolved. Germline V gives CDR1 SQVTM, CDR2 ANQGSEA. The CDR3 loop spans 13 amino acids. Trimming removed 4 bases at V and 1 base at J, with 11 bases between. The CDR3 DNA is TGCAGCGTTGGCGGAGACACTTCCTACGAGCAGTACTTC. As protein: CSVGGDTSYEQYF.

This clonotype was picked up one time. The J gene is TRBJ2-1, the V gene TRBV11-3; 13 nucleotides line up with TRBD2. This CDR3 contains 17 residues. Germline lookup yields CDR1 SGHNT and CDR2 YENEEA. The trim removed 6 bases at V and 3 bases at J, leaving 8 bases unmatched. The DNA of the CDR3 is TGTGCCAGCAGGCCCGGGACTAGCGGGACCAACTACAATGAGCAGTTCTTC. This encodes CASRPGTSGTNYNEQFF.

Ten or more counts support this clonotype. V gene TRBV12-3 or TRBV12-4 combines with J gene TRBJ2-1; 11 bases are a match to TRBD2. This CDR3 is built from 15 residues. Trimming took 4 bases from V and 8 from J; bases not matched to a gene: 7. In DNA, the CDR3 is TGTGCCAGCAGTTGGGGACTAGCGGAGTGGGATGAGCAGTTCTTC. It is translated as CASSWGLAEWDEQFF.

This clonotype was seen at least ten times. The rearrangement links TRBV13 to TRBJ2-7; 8 bases agree with TRBD1. V was clipped by 5 bases and J by 0 bases; unmatched bases: 6. There are 15 residues in the CDR3. The germline V gene has CDR1 PRHDT and CDR2 FYEKMQ (reference sequence). The CDR3 sequence is CASSPGQGSSYEQYF. The CDR3 DNA is TGTGCCAGCAGCCCAGGACAGGGTAGCTCCTACGAGCAGTACTTC.

This clonotype was detected a few times. This chain links TRBV9 with TRBJ2-2; the match to TRBD2 covers 11 bases. Losses at the gene ends were 6 bases for V and 2 bases for J; bases not matched to a gene: 3. Germline CDR1 reads SGDLS; CDR2 reads YYNGEE. This CDR3 region has 15 residues. The CDR3 sequence: CASNLAGGNTGELFF. The CDR3 coding sequence is TGTGCCAGCAACCTAGCGGGGGGAAACACCGGGGAGCTGTTTTTT.